These 19 T cell receptor beta chains were sequenced from one sample in a study of control samples from healthy donors and cancer patients. Assay: immunoSEQ multiplex PCR; the TCRdb copy retains only in-frame clones and omits some. The sample yields around 95,000 clones, around four fifths seen once. Sequenced sample: blood. The receptors stem from a man younger than 40 in good health.

The chain recombines TRBV5-1 with TRBJ2-3, with D hard to call. Germline V lookup: CDR1 SGHRS, CDR2 YFSETQ. The CDR3 is 14 residues long. V shed 4 bases and J shed 2 bases, with 11 bases lying between them. CDR3 nucleotide sequence: TGCGCCAGCAGCCGATCGGACCCCACAGATACGCAGTATTTT. Translation gives CASSRSDPTDTQYF.

The V gene is TRBV18, the J gene TRBJ1-4; D possibly corresponds to TRBD1 (5 bases). The CDR3 has 14 residues. CDR1 and CDR2 (germline): KGHSH, LQKENI. Trimming pared 3 bases from V and 7 bases from J, leaving 12 bases between. The CDR3 is CASSPRTLAEKLFF. For the CDR3, the DNA is TGTGCCAGCTCACCCCGGACATTGGCTGAAAAACTGTTTTTT.

This chain connects TRBV30 to TRBJ1-1; D call uncertain. V lost 2 bases to trimming and J lost 4 bases, with 11 bases between them. CDR1 and CDR2 (germline): GTSNPN, SVGIG (reference sequence). The CDR3 runs 13 residues. DNA for the CDR3: TGTGCCTGGAGTACGACACATGCCACTGAAGCTTTCTTT. Amino acid sequence: CAWSTTHATEAFF.

The count of this clone is one. The rearrangement joins TRBV9 to TRBJ2-1, with 12 bases matching TRBD2. The germline gives CDR1 SGDLS, CDR2 YYNGEE. After removal of 3 bases from V and 9 bases from J, the junction contained 7 bases not matched to a gene. The CDR3 is 15 residues long. The CDR3 DNA reads as TGTGCCAGCAGCGGAGCTAGCGGGGGGGCGACTGAGCAGTTCTTC. This encodes CASSGASGGATEQFF.

This clone was observed a handful of times. J is TRBJ2-1 and V is TRBV5-1, with D possibly TRBD2 on 6 matching bases. This CDR3 contains 15 residues. Trimming took 7 bases from V and 3 from J, leaving 17 bases between them. Germline CDR1 is SGHRS and CDR2 is YFSETQ. In nucleotides, the CDR3 is TGCGCCAGCGCTCTGGAGGGTTCAATCTACAATGAGCAGTTCTTC. Its translation is CASALEGSIYNEQFF.

The CDR3 sequence is CASSLLAGGRDTQYF. The DNA for the CDR3 is TGTGCCAGCAGCCTTTTAGCGGGGGGGAGAGATACGCAGTATTTT. This chain uses TRBV9 with TRBJ2-3; TRBD2 matches 11 bases. The J segment lost 5 bases and the V segment lost 4 bases, leaving 6 bases of the junction unmatched. The CDR3 sequence is 15 residues long. Germline CDR1 reads SGDLS; CDR2 reads YYNGEE.

The chain is built from TRBV5-8 and TRBJ2-2, with D possibly being TRBD2 (6 bases). This CDR3 contains 16 residues. Germline V gene sequence: CDR1 SGHTS, CDR2 YDEGEE. The ends were cut back, 1 base at V and 7 bases at J, with 17 bases in the middle. CDR3 residues: CASSLLRGMGFGELFF. The CDR3 DNA reads TGTGCCAGCAGCTTGCTACGGGGGATGGGGTTCGGGGAGCTGTTTTTT.

The chain recombines TRBV3-1 (or the pseudogene TRBV3-2) with TRBJ1-6; tentative D call: TRBD1 (6 bases). Trimming shortened V by 4 bases and J by 10 bases, and 14 bases separated the two germline ends. CDR3 length equals 14 residues. From germline, CDR1 is LGHDT and CDR2 YNNKEL (reference sequence). The CDR3 protein is CASSLQGSASPLHF. CDR3 coding DNA: TGTGCCAGCAGCCTACAGGGTTCGGCCTCACCCCTCCACTTT.

This rearrangement joins TRBV5-6 to TRBJ2-1, with 8 bases fitting TRBD2. Germline trimming cut 1 base from V and 4 bases from J; bases unmatched to any gene: 4. The germline V gene encodes CDR1 SGHDT and CDR2 YYEEEE. The CDR3 spans 15 residues. The CDR3 region has the DNA TGTGCCAGCAGCTTGCCCAGCGGGGGATACAATGAGCAGTTCTTC. Translating it yields CASSLPSGGYNEQFF. Full variable domain (missing parts from reference TRBV5-6 and TRBJ2-1): DAGVTQSPTHLIKTRGQQVTLRCSPKSGHDTVSWYQQALGQGPQFIFQYYEEEERQRGNFPDRFSGHQFPNYSSELNVNALLLGDSALYLCASSLPSGGYNEQFFGPGTRLTVL.

The chain has TRBV5-1 and TRBJ2-1; TRBD1 agrees at 11 bases. The CDR3 has 15 amino acids. CDR1 and CDR2 (germline): SGHRS, YFSETQ. Unmatched junction bases numbered 5, after V lost 2 bases and J lost 7 bases. DNA for the CDR3: TGCGCCAGCAGCTTAGCCGGGACAGGGGGGAATGAGCAGTTCTTC. Translation: CASSLAGTGGNEQFF.

The rearrangement uses TRBV7-8 and TRBJ1-3; D is ambiguous. Germline V gene data show CDR1 as SGHVS and CDR2 as FQNEAQ. The V gene lost 1 base and the J gene lost 4 bases, with 5 bases spanning the gap. The CDR3 totals 13 residues. CDR3 DNA sequence: TGTGCCAGCAGCTTAGGGCGGGGAAACACCATATATTTT. It codes for CASSLGRGNTIYF. Looking up the rest from reference TRBV7-8 and TRBJ1-3 gives the full variable domain: GAGVSQSPRYKVAKRGQDVALRCDPISGHVSLFWYQQALGQGPEFLTYFQNEAQLDKSGLPSDRFFAERPEGSVSTLKIQRTQQEDSAVYLCASSLGRGNTIYFGEGSWLTVV.

This chain connects TRBV20-1 to TRBJ2-3; D gene ambiguous. This CDR3 region has 11 residues. Germline CDR1 is DFQATT and CDR2 is SNEGSKA (reference sequence). Trimming cost V 4 bases and J 5 bases, with 7 bases left between them. The chain's CDR3 is CSATDGDTQYF. CDR3 coding DNA: TGCAGTGCTACAGACGGAGATACGCAGTATTTT.

The chain carries TRBV5-6 and TRBJ2-5, with unresolved D. There are 13 residues in the CDR3. The ends were cut back, 0 bases at V and 2 bases at J, with 5 bases in the middle. Germline-derived CDR1 and CDR2 are SGHDT and YYEEEE. The CDR3 region has the DNA TGTGCCAGCAGCTTGGGGCCACAAGAGACCCAGTACTTC. It specifies CASSLGPQETQYF. Based on the CDR3 plus reference TRBV5-6 and TRBJ2-5, the full variable domain is DAGVTQSPTHLIKTRGQQVTLRCSPKSGHDTVSWYQQALGQGPQFIFQYYEEEERQRGNFPDRFSGHQFPNYSSELNVNALLLGDSALYLCASSLGPQETQYFGPGTRLLVL.

The rearrangement uses TRBV28 and TRBJ2-7; TRBD1 matches 9 bases. From germline, CDR1 is MDHEN and CDR2 SYDVKM. The CDR3 is made up of 16 amino acids. After removal of 4 bases from V and 3 bases from J, the junction contained 10 bases not matched to a gene. In DNA, the CDR3 is TGTGCCAGCAGTTCCACGTCCGGGACAGGGTTCTACGAGCAGTACTTC. Translation gives CASSSTSGTGFYEQYF. The entire variable domain, with the rest obtained from reference TRBV28 and TRBJ2-7, is as follows: DVKVTQSSRYLVKRTGEKVFLECVQDMDHENMFWYRQDPGLGLRLIYFSYDVKMKEKGDIPEGYSVSREKKERFSLILESASTNQTSMYLCASSSTSGTGFYEQYFGPGTRLTVT.

In DNA form, the CDR3 reads TGTGCCAGCAGCTTAAATGGCGGCATGGGCTCCTACGAGCAGTACTTC. Translated, it gives CASSLNGGMGSYEQYF. The chain is built from TRBV7-8 and TRBJ2-7; D not resolved. V lost 2 bases and J 0 bases, leaving 14 bases between the germline ends. Germline values: CDR1 SGHVS, CDR2 FQNEAQ. The CDR3 extends over 16 amino acids.

The chain has TRBV11-2 and TRBJ1-1; D is uncertain. With 1 base removed from V and 0 bases from J, the gap between germline ends came to 9 bases. The CDR3 spans 15 residues. Germline V gene lookup returns CDR1 SGHAT and CDR2 FQNNGV. The CDR3: CASSLVGWMNTEAFF. The DNA for the CDR3 is TGTGCCAGCAGCTTAGTTGGATGGATGAACACTGAAGCTTTCTTT.

The chain has TRBV7-9 and TRBJ1-1, with D possibly matching TRBD1 (6 bases). Trimming took off 0 bases at V and 4 bases at J, with 15 bases between the two ends. Germline values: CDR1 SEHNR, CDR2 FQNEAQ (reference sequence). This CDR3 has 16 amino acids. The CDR3 sequence is CASSLAKGGRGTEAFF. The CDR3 DNA reads as TGTGCCAGCAGCTTAGCGAAAGGGGGACGGGGCACTGAAGCTTTCTTT. The whole variable domain, filled in from reference TRBV7-9 and TRBJ1-1, reads DTGVSQNPRHKITKRGQNVTFRCDPISEHNRLYWYRQTLGQGPEFLTYFQNEAQLEKSRLLSDRFSAERPKGSFSTLEIQRTEQGDSAMYLCASSLAKGGRGTEAFFGQGTRLTVV.

The rearrangement links TRBV6-5 to TRBJ2-7, with TRBD2 matching over 10 bases. This CDR3 spans 15 amino acids. Germline CDR1 is MNHEY and CDR2 is SVGAGI. The V gene end was trimmed by 8 bases and the J gene end by 0 bases; junction bases not matched to a gene: 7. CDR3 protein: CASVSSGGSSYEQYF. The CDR3 nucleotides are TGTGCCAGCGTCTCTAGCGGGGGCTCCTCCTACGAGCAGTACTTC.

V and J are TRBV6-6 and TRBJ1-1; unclear D gene. CDR1 is MNHNY, CDR2 SVGAGI, per germline (reference sequence). Trimming pared 1 base from V and 3 bases from J, leaving 6 bases between. The CDR3 covers 13 residues. The CDR3, as DNA: TGTGCCAGCAGTTACTATGGGGACACTGAAGCTTTCTTT. This translates into CASSYYGDTEAFF.